This T cell receptor beta chain was documented in a study of beta chain features in type 1 diabetes. In germline, CDR1 is SGHRS, CDR2 YFSETQ. The CDR3 loop spans 13 amino acids. The V and J ends lost 5 bases and 4 bases respectively, with 12 bases between them. Expressed TCRB transcripts were sequenced, since all the RNA that had been isolated was reverse transcribed. Using immunoSEQ multiplex PCR, the repertoire was profiled, and TCRdb retains in-frame clones only, with some absent. This sample has about 210,000 clones, with about 11% found just once. This receptor was obtained from a young man in good health. The chain carries TRBV5-1 and TRBJ1-2; possibly TRBD1 for D (5 bases). Sequenced: central memory CD4+ T cells from blood. In DNA, the CDR3 is TGCGCCAGCAGTAGGGACGGAGCCTATGGCTACACCTTC. Translation gives CASSRDGAYGYTF.